This T cell receptor (beta chain) derives from a study of blood T cell repertoires in COVID-19. Clones were sequenced by immunoSEQ multiplex PCR, and TCRdb holds only the in-frame ones, with some missing. Among almost 250,000 clones, around 89% were seen once, and the ten largest hold approximately 4.1%. The V end was cut by 10 bases, the J end by 4 bases, with 16 bases between. From germline, CDR1 is ENHRY and CDR2 SYGVKD. The CDR3 consists of 13 residues. Clinical histories supplied by participants themselves formed the basis of cohort assignment. Sample: PBMCs or T cells enriched from blood (not recorded which). The TCR originated in a woman aged 25 to 39 who had recovered from COVID-19. The chain employs TRBV10-3 and TRBJ1-2; TRBD1 might be the D (6 bases). The CDR3 protein is CASRRQAGYGYTF. The CDR3 region has the DNA TGTGCCAGCCGCCGACAGGCGGGCTATGGCTACACCTTC.